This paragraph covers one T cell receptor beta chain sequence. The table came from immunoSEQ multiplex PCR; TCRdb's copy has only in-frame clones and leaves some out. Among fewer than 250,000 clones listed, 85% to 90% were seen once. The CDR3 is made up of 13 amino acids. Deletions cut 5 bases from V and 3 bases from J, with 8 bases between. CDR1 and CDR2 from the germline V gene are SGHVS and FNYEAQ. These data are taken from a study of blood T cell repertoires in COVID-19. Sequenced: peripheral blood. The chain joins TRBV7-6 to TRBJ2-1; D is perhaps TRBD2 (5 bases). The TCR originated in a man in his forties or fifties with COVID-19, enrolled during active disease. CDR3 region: CASSPGVYNEQFF. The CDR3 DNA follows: TGTGCCAGCAGCCCCGGGGTCTACAATGAGCAGTTCTTC.